Each of the 30 T cell receptor beta chains below was sequenced from the same sample in a study of blood T cell repertoires in COVID-19. Sequenced by immunoSEQ multiplex PCR; TCRdb stores in-frame clones only, minus some. There are approximately 670,000 clones in the sample; 85% to 90% occur only once, and approximately 0.25% lies in the top ten. Material for sequencing was peripheral blood. The receptors shown here come from a woman younger than 35 with acute or convalescent COVID-19.

The CDR3 nucleotides are TGTGCCAGCACCGGGACTAGCGGTTCCTACGAGCAGTACTTC. Amino acids: CASTGTSGSYEQYF. The rearrangement joins TRBV6-5 to TRBJ2-7; 11 nucleotides match TRBD2. The CDR3 runs to 14 residues. V lost 7 bases to trimming and J lost 1 base; unmatched junction nucleotides: 3. CDR1 is MNHEY, CDR2 SVGAGI, per germline.

V gene TRBV27 combines with J gene TRBJ1-5; D is perhaps TRBD1 (6 bases). The CDR3 contains 14 residues. Germline assignment: CDR1 MNHEY and CDR2 SMNVEV (reference sequence). Trimming stripped 4 bases from V and 7 bases from J, with 14 bases between. Here the CDR3 reads CASSSLDSYQPQHF. CDR3 DNA sequence: TGTGCCAGCAGTTCTCTGGACAGTTACCAGCCCCAGCATTTT.

The V gene is TRBV11-3, the J gene TRBJ2-7; 8 bases align to TRBD1. Germline V CDR1 and CDR2: SGHNT, YENEEA. This CDR3 region has 13 residues. V lost 5 bases and J lost 2; bases outside the gene matches: 2. The chain's CDR3 is CASSPGQAYEQYF. Written as DNA, the CDR3 is TGTGCCAGCAGCCCGGGACAGGCCTACGAGCAGTACTTC.

As concerns this clone: Other DNA sequences of this sample code for an identical CDR3. The chain recombines TRBV9 with TRBJ1-2; the D gene is possibly TRBD1 (5 bases). The V gene lost 0 bases and the J gene lost 4 bases, with 7 bases spanning the gap. This CDR3 contains 13 residues. The germline V gene encodes CDR1 SGDLS and CDR2 YYNGEE. The CDR3 DNA is TGTGCCAGCAGCGTAGCTGACAGCTATGGCTACACCTTC. Translation gives CASSVADSYGYTF.

This chain links TRBV2 with TRBJ1-6, with 8 bases matching TRBD1. With 4 bases clipped from V and 6 bases from J, the junction kept 8 bases outside the gene matches. The germline V gene encodes CDR1 SNHLY and CDR2 FYNNEI. The CDR3 is 16 residues long. The CDR3 coding sequence is TGTGCCAGCAGTGGTACAGTCGGGACAGGTAATTCACCCCTCCACTTT. Its protein product is CASSGTVGTGNSPLHF. Drawing the rest from reference TRBV2 and TRBJ1-6, the complete variable domain is EPEVTQTPSHQVTQMGQEVILRCVPISNHLYFYWYRQILGQKVEFLVSFYNNEISEKSEIFDDQFSVERPDGSNFTLKIRSTKLEDSAMYFCASSGTVGTGNSPLHFGNGTRLTVT.

The chain recombines TRBV7-6 with TRBJ1-1; 8 nucleotides align to TRBD1. The CDR3 has 14 amino acids. Germline values: CDR1 SGHVS, CDR2 FNYEAQ. V dropped 4 bases and J dropped 1; count of bases not matched to a gene: 2. This CDR3 reads CASSSGQENTEAFF. Written as DNA, the CDR3 is TGTGCCAGCAGCTCGGGACAGGAGAACACTGAAGCTTTCTTT.

The chain combines TRBV7-2 with TRBJ1-5, with 10 bases fitting TRBD1. After removal of 4 bases from V and 7 bases from J, the junction contained 10 bases not matched to a gene. Germline V lookup: CDR1 SGHTA, CDR2 FQGNSA. This CDR3 contains 16 residues. The CDR3 coding sequence is TGTGCCAGCAGCTCCAAAGACAGGGGGCTTTGGCAGCCCCAGCATTTT. This encodes CASSSKDRGLWQPQHF.

This clone was seen a few times. The rearrangement uses TRBV24-1 and TRBJ1-2, with D possibly being TRBD1 (6 bases). This CDR3 comprises 11 residues. Trimming removed 9 bases from V and 7 bases from J, with 11 bases in between. Germline values: CDR1 KGHDR, CDR2 SFDVKD. Here the CDR3 reads CATRGGSGYTF. CDR3 DNA sequence: TGTGCCACCCGAGGGGGATCTGGCTACACCTTC.

Notes on this clone: Distinct nucleotide sequences in the sample also encode this CDR3. V is TRBV5-1 and J is TRBJ1-3; 9 bases align to TRBD1. The junction had 4 bases not matched to a gene; V was cut back by 2 bases and J by 4 bases. This CDR3 contains 15 residues. Looked up from germline, CDR1 is SGHRS and CDR2 is YFSETQ. The CDR3 is CASSFETGGGNTIYF. For the CDR3, the DNA is TGCGCCAGCAGCTTCGAGACAGGGGGAGGAAACACCATATATTTT.

The CDR3 DNA follows: TGTGCCAGCAGCGTGAAGGGGGCAGGAGGAAACACCATATATTTT. Amino acids: CASSVKGAGGNTIYF. V is TRBV9 and J is TRBJ1-3; 7 positions match TRBD1. The V gene's germline CDR1 is SGDLS and CDR2 YYNGEE. V lost 2 bases, J lost 4 bases, and 6 bases stayed unmatched. The CDR3 loop spans 15 amino acids.

The CDR3 protein is CATSDSNGGLNEQFF. Here the CDR3 DNA reads TGTGCCACCAGTGATTCTAACGGGGGGCTGAATGAGCAGTTCTTC. The chain carries TRBV24-1 and TRBJ2-1, with D perhaps TRBD2 (7 bases). The V end was cut by 2 bases, the J end by 7 bases, with 14 bases between. The CDR3 totals 15 residues. The V gene's germline CDR1 is KGHDR and CDR2 SFDVKD.

The chain carries TRBV6-2 or TRBV6-3 and TRBJ1-2; 9 nucleotides line up with TRBD1. The CDR3 loop spans 13 amino acids. V lost 5 bases and J lost 6; bases outside the gene matches: 4. Per the germline V gene, CDR1 is MNHEY and CDR2 is SVGEGT. CDR3 in DNA: TGTGCCAGCAGTCCGACAGGGGGAAATGGCTACACCTTC. It codes for CASSPTGGNGYTF.

This chain links TRBV30 with TRBJ2-1, with a tentative D call TRBD2 (6 bases). Between the trimmed V and J ends, which lost 4 bases and 8 bases, there was a span of 15 bases. Germline V gives CDR1 GTSNPN, CDR2 SVGIG (reference sequence). The CDR3 length is 13 residues. CDR3 sequence reads: CAWKDYNDYEQFF. CDR3 DNA: TGTGCCTGGAAGGACTATAATGACTATGAGCAGTTCTTC.

The genes are TRBV28 and TRBJ1-2; D is uncertain. V was clipped by 3 bases and J by 3 bases, with 11 bases between them. Germline CDR1 reads MDHEN; CDR2 reads SYDVKM. The CDR3 length is 14 residues. This CDR3 reads CASSFTRTYYGYTF. CDR3 DNA sequence: TGTGCCAGCAGTTTTACTAGGACCTACTATGGCTACACCTTC.

This chain joins TRBV19 and TRBJ1-4; no clear D. In germline, CDR1 is LNHDA, CDR2 SQIVND (reference sequence). The CDR3 sequence is 13 residues long. V was trimmed by 1 base and J by 5 bases, leaving 5 bases between them. In DNA form, the CDR3 reads TGTGCCAGTAGTATAGTTAGAAATGAAAAACTGTTTTTT. Protein product: CASSIVRNEKLFF.

The V and J genes are TRBV24-1 and TRBJ1-1; 8 nucleotides align to TRBD1. The germline V gene has CDR1 KGHDR and CDR2 SFDVKD. The CDR3 contains 16 residues. V lost 9 bases and J lost 14; bases outside the gene matches: 25. CDR3 loop: CATAHVSLPGQVRMFF. The CDR3 DNA sequence: TGTGCCACCGCTCATGTTTCACTACCGGGACAGGTGAGGATGTTCTTT.

V gene TRBV30 combines with J gene TRBJ1-1, with TRBD1 matching 7 bases. CDR3 size: 15 residues. J gave up 1 base and V 1 base, and 6 bases lay outside the gene matches. Germline values: CDR1 GTSNPN, CDR2 SVGIG (reference sequence). Here the CDR3 DNA reads TGTGCCTGGAGTGAGGGGGCATTGGCGAACACTGAAGCTTTCTTT. Residues: CAWSEGALANTEAFF. Full variable domain (rest looked up from reference TRBV30 and TRBJ1-1): SQTIHQWPATLVQPVGSPLSLECTVEGTSNPNLYWYRQAAGRGLQLLFYSVGIGQISSEVPQNLSASRPQDRQFILSSKKLLLSDSGFYLCAWSEGALANTEAFFGQGTRLTVV.

This chain links TRBV5-1 with TRBJ2-1, with D perhaps TRBD1 (7 bases). The CDR3 loop spans 16 amino acids. CDR1 and CDR2 (germline): SGHRS, YFSETQ. V was clipped by 5 bases and J by 4 bases, with 19 bases between them. The CDR3 DNA reads as TGCGCCAGCAGTATAATGCAGGGGGGCCCTTACAATGAGCAGTTCTTC. Residues: CASSIMQGGPYNEQFF.

V usage is TRBV4-1 and J usage is TRBJ2-2; D remains ambiguous. V dropped 3 bases and J dropped 6 bases, with 17 bases sitting between them. The germline CDR1 and CDR2 sequences are MGHRA and YSYEKL. There are 16 residues in the CDR3. CDR3 amino acids: CASSQSGFPMSGELFF. In DNA form, the CDR3 reads TGCGCCAGCAGCCAGTCCGGGTTCCCAATGTCCGGGGAGCTGTTTTTT.

The J gene is TRBJ1-4, the V gene TRBV27, with D unclear. CDR3 length: 13 amino acids. Trimming removed 3 bases from V and 8 bases from J, with 10 bases in between. CDR1 and CDR2 from the germline V gene are MNHEY and SMNVEV (reference sequence). The CDR3 loop reads CASSFFGEEKLFF. The CDR3 nucleotides read TGTGCCAGCAGTTTTTTTGGGGAGGAAAAACTGTTTTTT.

The chain is built from TRBV27 and TRBJ1-2, with D possibly matching TRBD1 (5 bases). The ends were cut back, 6 bases at V and 2 bases at J, with 13 bases in the middle. This CDR3 region has 14 residues. Per germline, CDR1 MNHEY and CDR2 SMNVEV (reference sequence). The CDR3 spells CASSPGGRNYGYTF. The CDR3 DNA sequence: TGTGCCAGCAGCCCGGGGGGGAGGAACTATGGCTACACCTTC.

The gene calls are TRBV7-2 and TRBJ2-3; possible D gene TRBD1, 6 bases. V was shortened by 1 base and J by 1 base, with 12 bases between the two germline ends. The length of the CDR3 is 16 residues. Per the germline V gene, CDR1 is SGHTA and CDR2 is FQGNSA. The CDR3: CASSLVGTRRTDTQYF. CDR3 nucleotides: TGTGCCAGCAGCTTAGTTGGGACAAGACGCACAGATACGCAGTATTTT.

The gene calls are TRBV13 and TRBJ1-1, with D perhaps TRBD1 (5 bases). The V gene lost 7 bases and the J gene lost 1 base, with 13 bases spanning the gap. This CDR3 contains 14 residues. Germline V lookup: CDR1 PRHDT, CDR2 FYEKMQ (reference sequence). The CDR3 bases are TGTGCCAGCATCCACAGGTCCCGGAACACTGAAGCTTTCTTT. Translating it yields CASIHRSRNTEAFF.

The chain couples TRBV6-1 to TRBJ2-3, with 7 bases that match TRBD1. Germline V gene data show CDR1 as MNHNS and CDR2 as SASEGT. Losses at the gene ends were 1 base for V and 6 bases for J; bases not matched to a gene: 7. This CDR3 has 15 amino acids. CDR3 bases: TGTGCCAGCAGTGAAGAGGGGGCGGTAATTGATACGCAGTATTTT. This sequence encodes CASSEEGAVIDTQYF.

The rearrangement uses TRBV7-3 and TRBJ2-7; 12 bases match TRBD1. This CDR3 is built from 15 residues. The ends lost 2 bases at V and 7 bases at J; junction bases unmatched: 6. CDR1 is SGHTA, CDR2 FQGTGA, per germline. In DNA form, the CDR3 reads TGTGCCAGCAGCTTAGTGGGACAGGGGGCGGAGGAGCAGTACTTC. Protein: CASSLVGQGAEEQYF.

This chain uses TRBV12-3 or TRBV12-4 with TRBJ2-7, with unresolved D. V was clipped by 8 bases and J by 5 bases, with 16 bases between them. The CDR3 contains 13 residues. The CDR3 DNA sequence: TGTGCCAGCCAACCATCGCAGGCTAACGAGCAGTACTTC. It codes for CASQPSQANEQYF.

The chain couples TRBV7-8 to TRBJ1-3, with D possibly being TRBD1 (5 bases). Germline V gene sequence: CDR1 SGHVS, CDR2 FQNEAQ. The CDR3 sequence is 16 residues long. Trimming removed 1 base from V and 2 bases from J, with 12 bases in between. The CDR3, as DNA: TGTGCCAGCAGCTTAGGACTGGGGCTGACTGGAAACACCATATATTTT. It specifies CASSLGLGLTGNTIYF.

The chain uses TRBV24-1 and TRBJ2-3, with 9 nucleotides matching TRBD1. Germline assignment: CDR1 KGHDR and CDR2 SFDVKD. J was trimmed by 6 bases and V by 8 bases; bases with no gene match: 11. The CDR3 consists of 15 residues. The CDR3 spells CATNAGTGLFDTQYF. For the CDR3, the DNA is TGTGCCACCAACGCCGGGACAGGGCTCTTCGATACGCAGTATTTT.

The CDR3 loop reads CASSSGGNGNTIYF. CDR3 nucleotide sequence: TGTGCCAGCAGTTCAGGGGGGAATGGAAACACCATATATTTT. This rearrangement joins TRBV6-5 to TRBJ1-3, with 7 bases identical to TRBD1. CDR3 length equals 14 residues. Trimming took 4 bases from V and 3 from J; bases not matched to a gene: 3. Germline loops: CDR1 MNHEY, CDR2 SVGAGI.

The chain couples TRBV5-1 to TRBJ1-1; no reliable D call. The V gene's germline CDR1 is SGHRS and CDR2 YFSETQ. The V gene lost 0 bases and the J gene lost 4 bases, with 4 bases spanning the gap. This CDR3 is 12 amino acids long. In nucleotides, the CDR3 is TGCGCCAGCAGCTTGGTTCGCACTGAAGCTTTCTTT. This sequence encodes CASSLVRTEAFF.